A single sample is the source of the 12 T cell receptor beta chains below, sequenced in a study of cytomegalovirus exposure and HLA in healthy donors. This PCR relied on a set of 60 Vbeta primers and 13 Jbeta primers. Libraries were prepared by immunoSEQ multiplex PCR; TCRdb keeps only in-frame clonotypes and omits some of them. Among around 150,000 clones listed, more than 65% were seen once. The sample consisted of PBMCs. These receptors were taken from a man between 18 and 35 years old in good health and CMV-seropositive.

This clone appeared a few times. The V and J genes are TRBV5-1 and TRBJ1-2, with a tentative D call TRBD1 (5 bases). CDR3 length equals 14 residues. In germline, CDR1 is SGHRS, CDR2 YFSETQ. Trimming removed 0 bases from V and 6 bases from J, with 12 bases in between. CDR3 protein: CASSLAQGKDGYTF. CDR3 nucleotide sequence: TGCGCCAGCAGCTTGGCTCAGGGTAAGGATGGCTACACCTTC.

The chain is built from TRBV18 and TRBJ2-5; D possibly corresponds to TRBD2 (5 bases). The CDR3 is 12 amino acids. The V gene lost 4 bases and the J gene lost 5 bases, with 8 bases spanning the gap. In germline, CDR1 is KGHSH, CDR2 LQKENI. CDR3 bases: TGTGCCAGCTCACTGAGGGAGGAGACCCAGTACTTC. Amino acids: CASSLREETQYF.

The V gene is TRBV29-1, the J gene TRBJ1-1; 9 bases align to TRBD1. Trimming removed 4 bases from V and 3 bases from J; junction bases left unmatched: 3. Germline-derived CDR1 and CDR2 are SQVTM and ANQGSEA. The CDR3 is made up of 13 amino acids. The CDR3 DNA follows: TGCAGCGTTGGGGACAGGGCGTACACTGAAGCTTTCTTT. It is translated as CSVGDRAYTEAFF.

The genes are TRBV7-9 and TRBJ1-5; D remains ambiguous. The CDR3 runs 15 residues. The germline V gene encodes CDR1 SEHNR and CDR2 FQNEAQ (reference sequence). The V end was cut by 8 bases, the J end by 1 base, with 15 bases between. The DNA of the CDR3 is TGTGCCAGCTACCAGGCGGGAAAGAGCAATCAGCCCCAGCATTTT. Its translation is CASYQAGKSNQPQHF.

The chain's CDR3 is CASSDSALGGTDTQYF. DNA for the CDR3: TGTGCCAGCAGTGACTCTGCGCTGGGCGGCACAGATACGCAGTATTTT. The V gene is TRBV6-4, the J gene TRBJ2-3; D not certain. CDR3 size: 16 residues. Per the germline V gene, CDR1 is MRHNA and CDR2 is SNTAGT. Deletions cut 0 bases from V and 1 base from J, with 11 bases between.

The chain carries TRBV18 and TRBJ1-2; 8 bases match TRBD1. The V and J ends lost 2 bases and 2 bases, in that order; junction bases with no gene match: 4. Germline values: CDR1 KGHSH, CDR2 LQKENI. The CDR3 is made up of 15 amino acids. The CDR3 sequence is CASSPRQGFNYGYTF. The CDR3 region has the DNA TGTGCCAGCTCACCAAGACAGGGGTTCAACTATGGCTACACCTTC.

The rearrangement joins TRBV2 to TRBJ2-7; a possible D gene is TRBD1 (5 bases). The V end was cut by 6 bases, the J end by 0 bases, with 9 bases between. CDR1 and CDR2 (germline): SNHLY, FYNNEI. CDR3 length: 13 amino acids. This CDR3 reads CASRTTASYEQYV. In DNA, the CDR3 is TGTGCCAGCAGAACGACAGCCTCCTACGAGCAGTACGTC.

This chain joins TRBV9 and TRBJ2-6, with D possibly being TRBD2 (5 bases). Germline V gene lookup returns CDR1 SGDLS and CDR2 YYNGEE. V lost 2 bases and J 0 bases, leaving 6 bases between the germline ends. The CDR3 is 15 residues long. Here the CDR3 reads CASSVEASGANVLTF. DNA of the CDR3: TGTGCCAGCAGCGTGGAGGCCTCTGGGGCCAACGTCCTGACTTTC.

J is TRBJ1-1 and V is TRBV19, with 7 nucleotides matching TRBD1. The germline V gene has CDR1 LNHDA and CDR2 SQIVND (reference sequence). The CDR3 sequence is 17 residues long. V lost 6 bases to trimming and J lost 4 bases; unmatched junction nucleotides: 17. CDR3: CASSHEGARGIGTEAFF. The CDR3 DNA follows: TGTGCCAGTAGCCATGAGGGGGCGCGGGGTATCGGCACTGAAGCTTTCTTT.

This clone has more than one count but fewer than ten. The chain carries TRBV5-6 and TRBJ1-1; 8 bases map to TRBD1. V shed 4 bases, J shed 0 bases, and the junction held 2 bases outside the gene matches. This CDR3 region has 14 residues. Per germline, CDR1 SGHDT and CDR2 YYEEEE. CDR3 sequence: CASSRQGMNTEAFF. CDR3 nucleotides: TGTGCCAGCAGCCGACAGGGGATGAACACTGAAGCTTTCTTT.

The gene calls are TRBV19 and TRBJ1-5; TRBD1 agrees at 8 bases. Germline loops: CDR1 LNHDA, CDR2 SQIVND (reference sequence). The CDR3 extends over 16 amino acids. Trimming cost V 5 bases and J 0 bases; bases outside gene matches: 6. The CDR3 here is CASSLDRGYSNQPQHF. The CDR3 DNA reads TGTGCCAGTAGTCTCGACAGGGGATATAGCAATCAGCCCCAGCATTTT.

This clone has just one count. CDR3 loop: CASSPGGANEQFF. For the CDR3, the DNA is TGTGCCAGCAGTCCGGGGGGGGCTAATGAGCAGTTCTTC. The chain combines TRBV27 with TRBJ2-1, with 8 bases identical to TRBD2. With V trimmed by 5 bases and J by 7 bases, 4 bases remained unmatched. CDR3 length: 13 residues. CDR1 and CDR2 from the germline V gene are MNHEY and SMNVEV (reference sequence).